This is a list of T cell receptor beta chains from one sample in a study of cytomegalovirus exposure and HLA in healthy donors. Assay used: immunoSEQ multiplex PCR; TCRdb lists only in-frame clones, some missing. The repertoire has over 200,000 clones, around 87% of them found once; the top ten carry 2% to 2.5%. Input material: PBMCs. The receptors shown here come from a woman between 18 and 29 years old in good health and CMV-seropositive. CDR3s include the opening cysteine and the closing phenylalanine or tryptophan. The D gene is left open where the match is weak. Clone size, where shown, is once, few, many, or a class for clones that have expanded.

size	V	J	D	DNA	CDR3
.	TRBV19	TRBJ1-2	TRBD1	TGTGCCAGTATGGTGATCGGGACAGGAAAACACCTGACGGGGATTGGCTATGGCTACACCTTC	CASMVIGTGKHLTGIGYGYTF
.	TRBV25-1	TRBJ1-2	.	TGTGCCAGCAGTGAAGTCACACCGACTGGCTATGGCTACACCTTC	CASSEVTPTGYGYTF
.	TRBV10-3	TRBJ1-1	.	TGTGCCACCACTCTTGGGAACACTGAAGCTTTCTTT	CATTLGNTEAFF
once	TRBV9	TRBJ2-6	TRBD1	TGTGCCAGCAGCGTTAGACAGGGGGCGAACTCTGGGGCCAACGTCCTGACTTTC	CASSVRQGANSGANVLTF
.	TRBV15	TRBJ2-7	.	TGTGCCACCAGTAGGGGCGGGACAGACTACGAGCAGTACTTC	CATSRGGTDYEQYF
.	TRBV19	TRBJ1-4	.	TGTGCCAGTAGTATTCTTTCCCTCGGGAGCGACAATGAAAAACTGTTTTTT	CASSILSLGSDNEKLFF
few	TRBV5-1	TRBJ1-2	TRBD1	TGCGCCAGCAGCTTGGTGGGGGGACAGCGTAACTATGGCTACACCTTC	CASSLVGGQRNYGYTF
.	TRBV5-1	TRBJ2-2	TRBD1	TGCGCCAGCAGCCTTACAGGGGCTAACACCGGGGAGCTGTTTTTT	CASSLTGANTGELFF
.	TRBV6-5	TRBJ2-1	TRBD2	TGTGCCAGCAGTCTCCTAGCGGTATACAATGAGCAGTTCTTC	CASSLLAVYNEQFF
once	TRBV27	TRBJ2-2	.	TGTGCCAGCAGTCTGTGGACTTCTCCCGGGGAGCTGTTTTTT	CASSLWTSPGELFF
.	TRBV7-3	TRBJ2-7	TRBD2	TGTGCCAGCAGCCCGAGACTAGCGGGACCATACGAGCAGTACTTC	CASSPRLAGPYEQYF
.	TRBV19	TRBJ1-2	.	TGTGCCAGTAGTATTTCAGGGGCAGAGGGCTACACCTTC	CASSISGAEGYTF
.	TRBV28	TRBJ1-2	.	TGTGCCAGCAGTTTCCGGAGGGGCTACGGCTACACCTTC	CASSFRRGYGYTF
.	TRBV2	TRBJ2-2	TRBD2	TGTGCCAGCAGGGGGGGGTCCGGGGAGCTGTTTTTT	CASRGGSGELFF
.	TRBV11-2	TRBJ2-5	.	TGTGCCAGCAGCTTAGTTCTTCAAGAGACCCAGTACTTC	CASSLVLQETQYF